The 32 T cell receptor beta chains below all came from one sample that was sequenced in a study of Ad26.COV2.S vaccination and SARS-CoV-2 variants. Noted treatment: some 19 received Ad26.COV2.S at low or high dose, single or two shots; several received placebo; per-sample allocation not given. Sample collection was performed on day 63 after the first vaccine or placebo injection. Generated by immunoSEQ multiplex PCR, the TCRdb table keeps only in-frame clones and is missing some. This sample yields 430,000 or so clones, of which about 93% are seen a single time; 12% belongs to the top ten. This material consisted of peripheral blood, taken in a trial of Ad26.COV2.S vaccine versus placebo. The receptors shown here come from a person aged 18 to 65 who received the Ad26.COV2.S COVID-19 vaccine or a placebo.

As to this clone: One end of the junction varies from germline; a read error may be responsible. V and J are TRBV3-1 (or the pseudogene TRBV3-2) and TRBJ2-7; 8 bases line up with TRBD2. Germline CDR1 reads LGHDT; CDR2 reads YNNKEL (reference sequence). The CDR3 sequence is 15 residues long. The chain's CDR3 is CASSQNPGLELPMVF. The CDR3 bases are TGTGCCAGCAGCCAAAATCCGGGACTAGAACTCCCGATGGTCTTC.

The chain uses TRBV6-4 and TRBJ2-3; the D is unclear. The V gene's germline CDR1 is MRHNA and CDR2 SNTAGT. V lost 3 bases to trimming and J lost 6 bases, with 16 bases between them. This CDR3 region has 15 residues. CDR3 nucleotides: TGTGCCAGCAGTGAATCAGTAGGTTACGTCGATACGCAGTATTTT. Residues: CASSESVGYVDTQYF.

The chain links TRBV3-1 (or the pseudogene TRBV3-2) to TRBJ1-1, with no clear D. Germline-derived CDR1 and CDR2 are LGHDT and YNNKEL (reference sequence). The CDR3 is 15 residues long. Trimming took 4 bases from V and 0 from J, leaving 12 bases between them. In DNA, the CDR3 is TGTGCCAGCAGCCCTTTTCCCGACATGAACACTGAAGCTTTCTTT. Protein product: CASSPFPDMNTEAFF.

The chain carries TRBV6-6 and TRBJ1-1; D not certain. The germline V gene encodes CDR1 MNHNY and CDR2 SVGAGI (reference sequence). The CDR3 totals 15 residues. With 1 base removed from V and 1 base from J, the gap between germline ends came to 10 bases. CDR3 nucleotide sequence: TGTGCCAGCAGTTACTTACGGGCTGCGAACACTGAAGCTTTCTTT. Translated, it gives CASSYLRAANTEAFF.

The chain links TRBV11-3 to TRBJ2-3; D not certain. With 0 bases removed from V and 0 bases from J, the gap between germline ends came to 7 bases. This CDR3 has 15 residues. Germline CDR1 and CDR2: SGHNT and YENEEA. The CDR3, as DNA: TGTGCCAGCAGCTTAGATAGTTCTAGCACAGATACGCAGTATTTT. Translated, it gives CASSLDSSSTDTQYF.

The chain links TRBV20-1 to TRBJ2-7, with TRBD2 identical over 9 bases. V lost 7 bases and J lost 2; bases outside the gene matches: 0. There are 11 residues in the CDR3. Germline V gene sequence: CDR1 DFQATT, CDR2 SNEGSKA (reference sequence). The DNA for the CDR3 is TGCAGTGTAGCGGGAGCCTACGAGCAGTACTTC. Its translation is CSVAGAYEQYF.

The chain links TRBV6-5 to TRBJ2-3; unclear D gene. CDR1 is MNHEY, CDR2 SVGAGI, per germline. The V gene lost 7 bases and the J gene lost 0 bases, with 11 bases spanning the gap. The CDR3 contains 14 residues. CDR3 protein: CASTPSTSTDTQYF. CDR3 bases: TGTGCCAGCACCCCTTCAACTAGCACAGATACGCAGTATTTT.

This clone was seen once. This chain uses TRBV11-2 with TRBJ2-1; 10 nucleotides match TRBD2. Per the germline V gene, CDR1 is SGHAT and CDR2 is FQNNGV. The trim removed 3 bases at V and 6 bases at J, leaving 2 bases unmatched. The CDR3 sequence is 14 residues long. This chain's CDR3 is CASSFRLAGNEQFF. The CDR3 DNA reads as TGTGCCAGCAGCTTTCGACTAGCGGGCAATGAGCAGTTCTTC.

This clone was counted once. CDR3 sequence: CASSENRAVPIYGYTF. The CDR3 DNA is TGTGCCAGCAGTGAGAACAGGGCTGTACCGATTTATGGCTACACCTTC. The chain links TRBV25-1 to TRBJ1-2, with D possibly being TRBD1 (6 bases). This CDR3 region has 16 residues. Trimming took off 3 bases at V and 5 bases at J, with 19 bases between the two ends. CDR1 and CDR2 from the germline V gene are MGHDK and SYGVNS.

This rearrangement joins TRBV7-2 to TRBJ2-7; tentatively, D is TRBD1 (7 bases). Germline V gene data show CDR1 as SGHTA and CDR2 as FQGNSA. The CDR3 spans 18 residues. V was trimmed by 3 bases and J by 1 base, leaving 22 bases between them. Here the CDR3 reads CASSLSRYRGGGSYEQYF. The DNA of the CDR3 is TGTGCCAGCAGCTTGAGTAGATACAGGGGAGGAGGATCCTACGAGCAGTACTTC.

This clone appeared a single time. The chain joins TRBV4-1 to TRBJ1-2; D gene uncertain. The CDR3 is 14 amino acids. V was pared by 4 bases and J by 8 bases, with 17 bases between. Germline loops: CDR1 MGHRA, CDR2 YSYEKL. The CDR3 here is CASSRPPFSRGYTF. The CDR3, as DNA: TGCGCCAGCAGCCGCCCCCCCTTCAGCAGGGGCTACACCTTC.

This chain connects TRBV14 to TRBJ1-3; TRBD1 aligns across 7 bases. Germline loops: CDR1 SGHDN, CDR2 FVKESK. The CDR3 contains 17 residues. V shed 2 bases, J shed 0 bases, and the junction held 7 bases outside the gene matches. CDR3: CASSQILGGSSGNTIYF. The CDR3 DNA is TGTGCCAGCAGCCAAATACTAGGGGGCAGCTCTGGAAACACCATATATTTT.

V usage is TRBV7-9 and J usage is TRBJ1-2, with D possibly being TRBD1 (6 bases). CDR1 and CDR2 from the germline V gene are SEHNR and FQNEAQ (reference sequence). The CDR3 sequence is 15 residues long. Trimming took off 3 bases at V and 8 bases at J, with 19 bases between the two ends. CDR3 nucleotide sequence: TGTGCCAGCAGCTTCGAGGGGGGGCGCGAAGGCGGCTACACCTTC. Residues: CASSFEGGREGGYTF.

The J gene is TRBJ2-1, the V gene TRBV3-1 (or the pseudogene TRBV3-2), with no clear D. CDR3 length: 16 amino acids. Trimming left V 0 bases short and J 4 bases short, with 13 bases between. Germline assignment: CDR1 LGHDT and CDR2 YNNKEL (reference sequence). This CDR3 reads CASSQDTVTIYNEQFF. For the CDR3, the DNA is TGTGCCAGCAGCCAAGATACCGTTACAATATACAATGAGCAGTTCTTC.

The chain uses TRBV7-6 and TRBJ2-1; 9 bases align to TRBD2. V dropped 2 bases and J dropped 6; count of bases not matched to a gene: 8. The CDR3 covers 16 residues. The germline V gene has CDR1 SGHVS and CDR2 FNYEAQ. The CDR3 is CASSLNSVAGANEQFF. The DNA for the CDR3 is TGTGCCAGCAGCTTAAATTCGGTAGCGGGAGCCAATGAGCAGTTCTTC.

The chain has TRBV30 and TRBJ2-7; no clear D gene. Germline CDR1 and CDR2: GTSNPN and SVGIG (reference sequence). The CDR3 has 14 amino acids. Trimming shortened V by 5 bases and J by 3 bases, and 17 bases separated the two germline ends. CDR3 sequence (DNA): TGTGCCTGGTCAGCCGCGACTGGCCGCTACGAGCAGTACTTC. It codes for CAWSAATGRYEQYF. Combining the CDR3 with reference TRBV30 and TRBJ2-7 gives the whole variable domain SQTIHQWPATLVQPVGSPLSLECTVEGTSNPNLYWYRQAAGRGLQLLFYSVGIGQISSEVPQNLSASRPQDRQFILSSKKLLLSDSGFYLCAWSAATGRYEQYFGPGTRLTVT.

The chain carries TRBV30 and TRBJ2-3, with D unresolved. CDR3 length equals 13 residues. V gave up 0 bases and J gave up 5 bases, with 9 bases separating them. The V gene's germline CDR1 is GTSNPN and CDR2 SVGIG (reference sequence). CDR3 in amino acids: CAWSVRRGDTQYF. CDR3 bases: TGTGCCTGGAGTGTACGGAGAGGAGATACGCAGTATTTT. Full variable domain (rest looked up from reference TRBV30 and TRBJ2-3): SQTIHQWPATLVQPVGSPLSLECTVEGTSNPNLYWYRQAAGRGLQLLFYSVGIGQISSEVPQNLSASRPQDRQFILSSKKLLLSDSGFYLCAWSVRRGDTQYFGPGTRLTVL.

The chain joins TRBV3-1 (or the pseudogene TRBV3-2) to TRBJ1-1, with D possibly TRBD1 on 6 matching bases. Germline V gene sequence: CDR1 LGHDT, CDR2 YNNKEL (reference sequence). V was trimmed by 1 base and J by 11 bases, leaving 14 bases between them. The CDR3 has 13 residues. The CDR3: CASSQGPGVNAFF. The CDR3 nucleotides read TGTGCCAGCAGCCAAGGTCCAGGGGTTAACGCTTTCTTT.

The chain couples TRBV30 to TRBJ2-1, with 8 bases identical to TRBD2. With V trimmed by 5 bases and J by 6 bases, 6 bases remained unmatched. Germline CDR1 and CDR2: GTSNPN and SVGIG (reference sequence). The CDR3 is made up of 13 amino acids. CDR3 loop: CAWERELGNEQFF. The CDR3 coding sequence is TGTGCCTGGGAGCGGGAGTTGGGCAATGAGCAGTTCTTC.

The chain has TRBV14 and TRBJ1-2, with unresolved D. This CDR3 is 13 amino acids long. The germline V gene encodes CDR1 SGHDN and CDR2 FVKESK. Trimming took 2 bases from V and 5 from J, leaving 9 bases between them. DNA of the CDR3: TGTGCCAGCAGCCAAAATGACGGATATGGCTACACCTTC. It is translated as CASSQNDGYGYTF.

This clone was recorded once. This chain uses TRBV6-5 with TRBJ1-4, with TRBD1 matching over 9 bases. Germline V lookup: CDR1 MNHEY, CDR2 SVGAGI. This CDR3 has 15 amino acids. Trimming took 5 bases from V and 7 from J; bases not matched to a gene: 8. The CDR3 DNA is TGTGCCAGCAGTAACAGAGGACAGGGGTTTGAAAAACTGTTTTTT. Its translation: CASSNRGQGFEKLFF.

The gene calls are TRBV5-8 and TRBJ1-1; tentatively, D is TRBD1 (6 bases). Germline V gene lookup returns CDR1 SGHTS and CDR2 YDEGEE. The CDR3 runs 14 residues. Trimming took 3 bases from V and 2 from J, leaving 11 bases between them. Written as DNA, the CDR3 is TGTGCCAGCAGCTCGAGGGGGATTAACACTGAAGCTTTCTTT. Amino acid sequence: CASSSRGINTEAFF.

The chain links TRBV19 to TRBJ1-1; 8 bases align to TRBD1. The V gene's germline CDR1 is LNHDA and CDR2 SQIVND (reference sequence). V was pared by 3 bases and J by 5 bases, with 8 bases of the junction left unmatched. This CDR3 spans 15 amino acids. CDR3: CASSMMTGAGTEAFF. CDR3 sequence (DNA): TGTGCCAGTAGTATGATGACAGGGGCAGGGACTGAAGCTTTCTTT.

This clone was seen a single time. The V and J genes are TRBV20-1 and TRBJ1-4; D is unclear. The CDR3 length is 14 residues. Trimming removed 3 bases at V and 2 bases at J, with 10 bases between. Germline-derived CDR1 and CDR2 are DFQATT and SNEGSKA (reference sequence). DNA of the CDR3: TGCAGTGCTAGTGGAGGTGCCACTAATGAAAAACTGTTTTTT. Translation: CSASGGATNEKLFF.

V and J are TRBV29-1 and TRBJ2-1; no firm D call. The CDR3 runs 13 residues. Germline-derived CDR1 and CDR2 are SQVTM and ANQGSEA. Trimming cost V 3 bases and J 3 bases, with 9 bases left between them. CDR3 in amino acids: CSVDTADYNEQFF. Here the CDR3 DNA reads TGCAGCGTTGACACGGCAGACTACAATGAGCAGTTCTTC.

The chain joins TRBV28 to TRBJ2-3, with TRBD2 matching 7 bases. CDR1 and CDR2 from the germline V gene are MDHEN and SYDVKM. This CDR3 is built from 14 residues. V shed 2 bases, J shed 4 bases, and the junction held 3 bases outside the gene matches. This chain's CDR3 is CASSLVGLADTQYF. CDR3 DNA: TGTGCCAGCAGTTTAGTTGGACTAGCAGATACGCAGTATTTT.

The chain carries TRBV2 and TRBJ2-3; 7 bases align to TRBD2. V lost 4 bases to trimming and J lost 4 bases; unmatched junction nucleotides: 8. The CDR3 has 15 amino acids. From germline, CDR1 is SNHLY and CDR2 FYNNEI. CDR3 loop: CASSAEGGAPDTQYF. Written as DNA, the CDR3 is TGTGCCAGCAGTGCAGAGGGAGGGGCCCCAGATACGCAGTATTTT.

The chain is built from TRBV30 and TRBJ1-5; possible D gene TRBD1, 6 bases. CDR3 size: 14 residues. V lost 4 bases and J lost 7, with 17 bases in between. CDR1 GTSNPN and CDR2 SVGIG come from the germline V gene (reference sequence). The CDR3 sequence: CAWTHGQRGQPQHF. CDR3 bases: TGTGCCTGGACCCACGGACAGAGGGGCCAGCCCCAGCATTTT.

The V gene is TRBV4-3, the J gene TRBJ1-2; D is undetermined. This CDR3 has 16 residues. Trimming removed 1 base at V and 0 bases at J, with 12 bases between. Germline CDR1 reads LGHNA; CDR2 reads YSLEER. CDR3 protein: CASSQVFTSANYGYTF. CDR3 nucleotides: TGCGCCAGCAGCCAAGTCTTTACCTCAGCTAACTATGGCTACACCTTC.

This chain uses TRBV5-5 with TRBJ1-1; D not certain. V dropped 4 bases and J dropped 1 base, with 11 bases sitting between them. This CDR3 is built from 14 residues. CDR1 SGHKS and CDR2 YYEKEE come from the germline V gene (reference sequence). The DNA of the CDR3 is TGTGCCAGCAGCCCTTTTAGCGGGAACACTGAAGCTTTCTTT. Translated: CASSPFSGNTEAFF.

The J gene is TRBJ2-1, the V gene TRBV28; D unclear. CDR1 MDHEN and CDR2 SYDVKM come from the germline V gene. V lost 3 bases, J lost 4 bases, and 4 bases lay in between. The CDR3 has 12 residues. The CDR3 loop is CASSFAYNEQFF. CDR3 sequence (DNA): TGTGCCAGCAGTTTCGCTTACAATGAGCAGTTCTTC.

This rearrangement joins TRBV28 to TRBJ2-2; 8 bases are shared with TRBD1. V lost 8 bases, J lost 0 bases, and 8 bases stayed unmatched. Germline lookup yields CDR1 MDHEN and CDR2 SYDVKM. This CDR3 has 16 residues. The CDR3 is CASGPLGQANTGELFF. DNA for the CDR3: TGTGCCAGCGGCCCATTGGGACAGGCGAACACCGGGGAGCTGTTTTTT.